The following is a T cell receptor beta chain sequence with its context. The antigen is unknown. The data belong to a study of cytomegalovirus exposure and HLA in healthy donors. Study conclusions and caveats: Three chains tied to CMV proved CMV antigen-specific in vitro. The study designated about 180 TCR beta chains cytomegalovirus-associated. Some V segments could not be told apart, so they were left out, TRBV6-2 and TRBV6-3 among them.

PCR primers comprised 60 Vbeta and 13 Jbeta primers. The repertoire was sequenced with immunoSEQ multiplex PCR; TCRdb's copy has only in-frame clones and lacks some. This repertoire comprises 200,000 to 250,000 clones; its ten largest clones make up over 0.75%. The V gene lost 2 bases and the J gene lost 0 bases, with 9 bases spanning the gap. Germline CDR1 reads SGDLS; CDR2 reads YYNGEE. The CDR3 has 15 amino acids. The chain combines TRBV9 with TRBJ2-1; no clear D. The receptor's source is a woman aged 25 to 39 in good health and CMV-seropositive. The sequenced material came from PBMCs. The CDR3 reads CASSVGSSSYNEQFF. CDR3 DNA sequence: TGTGCCAGCAGCGTGGGCTCCAGCTCCTACAATGAGCAGTTCTTC.